Each of the 11 T cell receptor beta chains below was sequenced from the same sample in a study of T cells after yellow fever vaccination. TCRdb fed the 5' RACE reads into MiXCR, producing one record per CDR3 protein. The sample shows about 74,000 distinct CDR3 sequences, approximately 7% of them seen only once. The starting material was CD8+ T cells sorted from PBMCs, obtained about 5 days after the first yellow fever vaccination. All receptors come from a young man who received the YFV17D yellow fever vaccine.

A few counts support this clonotype. The V and J genes are TRBV28 and TRBJ2-3; 13 nucleotides match TRBD2. The CDR3 is 18 amino acids. The trim removed 2 bases at V and 2 bases at J, leaving 7 bases unmatched. Per germline, CDR1 MDHEN and CDR2 SYDVKM. CDR3 DNA sequence: TGTGCCAGCAGTTTACCCGGGACTAGCGGGGTCCTCACAGATACGCAGTATTTT. Translating it yields CASSLPGTSGVLTDTQYF.

This clonotype was seen only a few times. The chain carries TRBV6-1 and TRBJ2-1, with 8 bases that match TRBD2. The V and J ends lost 5 bases and 7 bases, in that order; junction bases with no gene match: 10. The CDR3 covers 15 residues. Germline CDR1 MNHNS, CDR2 SASEGT. The CDR3 bases are TGTGCCAGCAGTCAGGAGGAGCGGGGGAGGAATGAGCAGTTCTTC. Encoded protein: CASSQEERGRNEQFF.

Only a few counts were recorded for this clonotype. This chain joins TRBV27 and TRBJ1-2; TRBD1 might be the D (5 bases). CDR3 size: 15 residues. V lost 7 bases and J lost 0, with 15 bases in between. Germline CDR1 and CDR2: MNHEY and SMNVEV (reference sequence). CDR3 in amino acids: CASTARQRANYGYTF. CDR3 DNA: TGTGCCAGCACCGCCCGACAGCGAGCTAACTATGGCTACACCTTC.

This clonotype has more than one count but fewer than ten. The chain employs TRBV20-1 and TRBJ1-6; TRBD1 aligns across 9 bases. Trimming removed 0 bases from V and 14 bases from J; junction bases left unmatched: 8. The CDR3 sequence is 14 residues long. CDR1 is DFQATT, CDR2 SNEGSKA, per germline (reference sequence). The CDR3 spells CSAREGTGNLALHF. CDR3 DNA sequence: TGCAGTGCTAGAGAGGGGACAGGGAATTTAGCCCTCCACTTT.

Many counts were recorded for this clonotype. This chain joins TRBV4-1 and TRBJ2-1; TRBD2 agrees at 8 bases. This CDR3 contains 15 residues. The trim removed 4 bases at V and 4 bases at J, leaving 6 bases unmatched. Per the germline V gene, CDR1 is MGHRA and CDR2 is YSYEKL. Here the CDR3 DNA reads TGCGCCAGCAGCCTTAGTAGCGGGGAGTACAATGAGCAGTTCTTC. As protein: CASSLSSGEYNEQFF.

This clonotype has at least ten counts. The chain uses TRBV29-1 and TRBJ2-3; TRBD1 agrees at 7 bases. Germline V CDR1 and CDR2: SQVTM, ANQGSEA. The trim removed 1 base at V and 2 bases at J, leaving 9 bases unmatched. This CDR3 comprises 16 residues. DNA of the CDR3: TGCAGCGTTGAAGTCTGGGGGAAGGGGGCCACAGATACGCAGTATTTT. This sequence encodes CSVEVWGKGATDTQYF.

This clonotype showed up just a few times. The chain employs TRBV6-5 and TRBJ2-1; tentatively, D is TRBD1 (5 bases). V was shortened by 0 bases and J by 3 bases, with 12 bases between the two germline ends. CDR1 and CDR2 (germline): MNHEY, SVGAGI. CDR3 length equals 16 residues. The CDR3 sequence: CASSYSVRVNYNEQFF. CDR3 DNA: TGTGCCAGCAGTTACTCGGTCAGGGTAAACTACAATGAGCAGTTCTTC.

This clonotype has more than one count but fewer than ten. This sequence joins TRBV9 and TRBJ2-3; D possibly corresponds to TRBD1 (5 bases). Germline-derived CDR1 and CDR2 are SGDLS and YYNGEE. The CDR3 spans 14 residues. V lost 2 bases and J lost 0, with 7 bases in between. The CDR3 loop is CASSVQGSTDTQYF. CDR3 bases: TGTGCCAGCAGCGTCCAGGGTAGCACAGATACGCAGTATTTT.

This clonotype was seen repeatedly, ten times or more. The genes are TRBV9 and TRBJ1-4; 9 positions agree with TRBD1. The CDR3 has 17 residues. The V and J ends lost 3 bases and 5 bases, in that order; junction bases with no gene match: 11. Germline V lookup: CDR1 SGDLS, CDR2 YYNGEE. CDR3 loop: CASSARTGETPNEKLFF. CDR3 sequence (DNA): TGTGCCAGCAGCGCCAGGACAGGGGAAACCCCAAATGAAAAACTGTTTTTT. The variable domain in full, completed from reference TRBV9 and TRBJ1-4, reads DSGVTQTPKHLITATGQRVTLRCSPRSGDLSVYWYQQSLDQGLQFLIQYYNGEERAKGNILERFSAQQFPDLHSELNLSSLELGDSALYFCASSARTGETPNEKLFFGSGTQLSVL.

This clonotype came up many times. The chain combines TRBV6-2 or TRBV6-3 with TRBJ2-7; D unresolved. Trimming removed 0 bases from V and 2 bases from J, with 2 bases in between. CDR1 is MNHEY and CDR2 is SVGEGT in the germline V gene. CDR3 length: 12 residues. The CDR3 reads CASSYSAYEQYF. The CDR3 nucleotides read TGTGCCAGCAGTTACTCGGCCTACGAGCAGTACTTC.

The J gene is TRBJ2-6, the V gene TRBV15; D not resolved. CDR1 and CDR2 (germline): LNHNV, YYDKDF (reference sequence). V was pared by 0 bases and J by 0 bases, with 6 bases between. The CDR3 spans 16 residues. The CDR3 loop is CATSRDLDSGANVLTF. CDR3 sequence (DNA): TGTGCCACCAGCAGAGATTTGGACTCTGGGGCCAACGTCCTGACTTTC. Using reference TRBV15 and TRBJ2-6 for the parts outside the CDR3, the full variable domain is DAMVIQNPRYQVTQFGKPVTLSCSQTLNHNVMYWYQQKSSQAPKLLFHYYDKDFNNEADTPDNFQSRRPNTSFCFLDIRSPGLGDTAMYLCATSRDLDSGANVLTFGAGSRLTVL.